The next 11 T cell receptor beta chains were all read from a single sample in a study of response to subunit inactivated influenza vaccine. TCRdb recomputed calls from the RT-PCR reads with MiXCR, one row per CDR3 protein. The sample includes 450,000 to 600,000 distinct CDR3 sequences, about 17% of them seen just once. The sequencing used CD4+ T cells sorted from PBMCs, collected 23 months after vaccination. The receptor set was obtained from a man between 50 and 75 years old who received an inactivated influenza vaccine.

This clonotype was recorded a few times. V is TRBV28 and J is TRBJ2-7; maybe TRBD2 (5 bases). CDR1 MDHEN and CDR2 SYDVKM come from the germline V gene. The CDR3 consists of 15 residues. Trimming left V 3 bases short and J 6 bases short, with 18 bases between. The CDR3 reads CASSFDAGRGGEQYF. CDR3 DNA: TGTGCCAGCAGTTTTGACGCGGGTCGAGGAGGCGAGCAGTACTTC.

The chain carries TRBV20-1 and TRBJ2-5, with D tentatively TRBD2 (5 bases). The CDR3 length is 12 residues. Looked up from germline, CDR1 is DFQATT and CDR2 is SNEGSKA (reference sequence). The V end lost 0 bases, the J end lost 4 bases, and 6 bases lay between the germline ends. CDR3 in DNA: TGCAGTGCTAGAGATCGGGGAGAGACCCAGTACTTC. It specifies CSARDRGETQYF.

The J gene is TRBJ2-7, the V gene TRBV5-1, with 8 bases identical to TRBD2. CDR3 length: 15 residues. Looked up from germline, CDR1 is SGHRS and CDR2 is YFSETQ. V lost 5 bases, J lost 4 bases, and 11 bases stayed unmatched. The CDR3 DNA reads TGCGCCAGCAGTCCAGCGGGGGCAACAAAGTACGAGCAGTACTTC. It codes for CASSPAGATKYEQYF.

This clonotype was counted a few times. The CDR3 region has the DNA TGTGCCAGCAGTTTATGGAACCAGCGGGGGGGAGGGGAGCAGTTCTTC. The encoded protein is CASSLWNQRGGGEQFF. The chain links TRBV28 to TRBJ2-1; 10 bases are a match to TRBD2. The J segment lost 10 bases and the V segment lost 0 bases, leaving 9 bases of the junction unmatched. Looked up from germline, CDR1 is MDHEN and CDR2 is SYDVKM. The CDR3 spans 16 residues.

This chain connects TRBV7-9 to TRBJ1-2; no clear D gene. From germline, CDR1 is SEHNR and CDR2 FQNEAQ (reference sequence). CDR3 length equals 16 residues. V shed 4 bases and J shed 3 bases, with 18 bases lying between them. The CDR3 sequence: CASSSVAGWNDYGYTF. For the CDR3, the DNA is TGTGCCAGCAGCTCAGTCGCGGGGTGGAACGACTATGGCTACACCTTC.

The rearrangement links TRBV4-3 to TRBJ2-5, with TRBD2 identical over 10 bases. The junction had 15 bases not matched to a gene; V was cut back by 4 bases and J by 4 bases. Germline lookup yields CDR1 LGHNA and CDR2 YSLEER. CDR3 length equals 18 residues. CDR3 DNA sequence: TGCGCCAGCAGCCTGCGGAGCGGGGGGGAGGTCGCCGGAGAGACCCAGTACTTC. This encodes CASSLRSGGEVAGETQYF.

This chain joins TRBV18 and TRBJ1-4, with D possibly being TRBD1 (5 bases). Germline V lookup: CDR1 KGHSH, CDR2 LQKENI. CDR3 length equals 15 residues. V lost 2 bases and J lost 7, with 14 bases in between. The CDR3 region has the DNA TGTGCCAGCTCACCAGTTCCGACAGCCCCTGAAAAACTGTTTTTT. It translates to CASSPVPTAPEKLFF.

The chain uses TRBV20-1 and TRBJ2-7; unclear D gene. The V end was cut by 1 base, the J end by 3 bases, with 7 bases between. This CDR3 region has 12 residues. Germline lookup yields CDR1 DFQATT and CDR2 SNEGSKA (reference sequence). CDR3 in DNA: TGCAGTGCTAGAGTTAAGGGCTACGAGCAGTACTTC. Amino acids: CSARVKGYEQYF.

V gene TRBV29-1 combines with J gene TRBJ2-7, with 10 positions matching TRBD2. V shed 7 bases, J shed 6 bases, and the junction held 9 bases outside the gene matches. Germline values: CDR1 SQVTM, CDR2 ANQGSEA. The CDR3 contains 13 residues. CDR3 bases: TGCAGCGGCGTACTAGCGGGATATGCCGAGCAGTACTTC. It is translated as CSGVLAGYAEQYF.

This clonotype was found a few times. The chain joins TRBV20-1 to TRBJ2-1; the D gene is possibly TRBD2 (7 bases). Between the trimmed V and J ends, which lost 3 bases and 5 bases, there was a span of 11 bases. This CDR3 spans 13 amino acids. Germline loops: CDR1 DFQATT, CDR2 SNEGSKA (reference sequence). The CDR3 spells CSASRGAHNEQFF. The CDR3 DNA reads as TGCAGTGCTAGTCGGGGGGCCCACAATGAGCAGTTCTTC.

The chain uses TRBV25-1 and TRBJ1-4; 7 positions agree with TRBD1. Trimming cost V 3 bases and J 8 bases; bases outside gene matches: 9. The CDR3 consists of 15 residues. CDR1 is MGHDK, CDR2 SYGVNS, per germline. Here the CDR3 DNA reads TGTGCCAGCAGTGACATACAGGGGATAGGGGAAAAACTGTTTTTT. Protein sequence: CASSDIQGIGEKLFF.